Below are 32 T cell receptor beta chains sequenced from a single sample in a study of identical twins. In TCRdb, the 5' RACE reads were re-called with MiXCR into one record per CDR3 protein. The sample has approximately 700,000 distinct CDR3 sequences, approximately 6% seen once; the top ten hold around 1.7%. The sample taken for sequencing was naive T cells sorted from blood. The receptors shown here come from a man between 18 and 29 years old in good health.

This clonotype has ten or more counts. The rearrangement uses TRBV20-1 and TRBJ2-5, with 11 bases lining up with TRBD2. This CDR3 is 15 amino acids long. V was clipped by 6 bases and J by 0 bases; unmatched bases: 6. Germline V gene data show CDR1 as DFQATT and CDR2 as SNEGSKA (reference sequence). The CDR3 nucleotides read TGCAGTGCGAATATAGCGGGAGGGTACCAAGAGACCCAGTACTTC. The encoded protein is CSANIAGGYQETQYF.

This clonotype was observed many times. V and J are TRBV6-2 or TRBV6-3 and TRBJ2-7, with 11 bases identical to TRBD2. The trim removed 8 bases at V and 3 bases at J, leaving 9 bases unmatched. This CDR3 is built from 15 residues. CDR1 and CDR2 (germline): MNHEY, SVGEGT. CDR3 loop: CASLVRLAGIYEQYF. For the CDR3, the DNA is TGTGCCAGCTTAGTTCGACTAGCGGGAATCTACGAGCAGTACTTC.

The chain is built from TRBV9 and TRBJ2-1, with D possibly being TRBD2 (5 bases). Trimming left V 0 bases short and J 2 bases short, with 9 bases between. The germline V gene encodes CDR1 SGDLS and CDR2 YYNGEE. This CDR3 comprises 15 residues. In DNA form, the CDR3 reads TGTGCCAGCAGCGTAGTTGCGGGCGCCTACAATGAGCAGTTCTTC. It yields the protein CASSVVAGAYNEQFF.

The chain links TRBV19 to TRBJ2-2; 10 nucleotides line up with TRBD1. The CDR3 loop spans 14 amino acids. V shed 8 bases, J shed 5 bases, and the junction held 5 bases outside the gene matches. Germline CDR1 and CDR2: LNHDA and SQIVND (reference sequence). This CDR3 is CASRRQGATGELFF. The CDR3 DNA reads TGTGCCAGTCGACGACAGGGGGCAACCGGGGAGCTGTTTTTT.

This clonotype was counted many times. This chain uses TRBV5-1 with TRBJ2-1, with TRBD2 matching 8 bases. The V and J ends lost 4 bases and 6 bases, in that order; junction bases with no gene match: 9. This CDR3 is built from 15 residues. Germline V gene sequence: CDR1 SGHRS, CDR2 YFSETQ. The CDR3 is CASSRDEAGVNEQFF. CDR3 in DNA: TGCGCCAGCAGCCGTGACGAAGCGGGAGTCAATGAGCAGTTCTTC.

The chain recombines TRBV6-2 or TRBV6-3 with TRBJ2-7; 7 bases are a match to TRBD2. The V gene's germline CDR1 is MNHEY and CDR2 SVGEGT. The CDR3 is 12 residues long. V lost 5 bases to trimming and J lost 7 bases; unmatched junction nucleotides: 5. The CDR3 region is CASSARLAEQYF. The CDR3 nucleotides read TGTGCCAGCAGTGCGCGACTAGCAGAGCAGTACTTC.

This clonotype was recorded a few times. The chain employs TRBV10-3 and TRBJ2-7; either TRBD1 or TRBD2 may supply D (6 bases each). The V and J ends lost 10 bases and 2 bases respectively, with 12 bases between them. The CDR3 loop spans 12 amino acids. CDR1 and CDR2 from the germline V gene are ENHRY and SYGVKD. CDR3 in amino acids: CASGDTPYEQYV. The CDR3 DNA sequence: TGTGCCAGCGGGGACACCCCCTACGAGCAGTACGTC.

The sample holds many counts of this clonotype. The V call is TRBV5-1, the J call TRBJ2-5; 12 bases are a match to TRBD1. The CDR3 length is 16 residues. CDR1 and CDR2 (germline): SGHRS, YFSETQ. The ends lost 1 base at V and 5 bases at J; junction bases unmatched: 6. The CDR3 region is CASSLTGTGGLETQYF. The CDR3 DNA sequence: TGCGCCAGCAGCTTGACCGGGACAGGGGGCTTGGAGACCCAGTACTTC.

The CDR3 nucleotides read TGCGCCAGCAGCCCGGAAGGAGGTACGGCTAGCGGTACAAATGAGCAGTTCTTC. Translated, it gives CASSPEGGTASGTNEQFF. The chain employs TRBV5-1 and TRBJ2-1; 7 positions match TRBD2. With V trimmed by 4 bases and J by 7 bases, 20 bases remained unmatched. CDR3 length: 18 residues. Germline V CDR1 and CDR2: SGHRS, YFSETQ.

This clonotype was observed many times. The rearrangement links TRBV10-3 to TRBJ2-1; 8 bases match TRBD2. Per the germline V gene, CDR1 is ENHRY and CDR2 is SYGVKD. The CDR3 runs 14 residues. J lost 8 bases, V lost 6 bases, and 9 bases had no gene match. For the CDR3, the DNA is TGTGCCATCAGCGTTAGCGGGATTACGGATGAGCAGTTCTTC. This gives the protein CAISVSGITDEQFF.

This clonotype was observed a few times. This CDR3 reads CASSHTSGSQYF. The CDR3 nucleotides read TGTGCCAGCAGCCATACTAGCGGGAGCCAGTATTTT. The chain recombines TRBV7-9 with TRBJ2-3; 11 bases match TRBD2. With V trimmed by 5 bases and J by 12 bases, 4 bases remained unmatched. CDR1 is SEHNR, CDR2 FQNEAQ, per germline (reference sequence). This CDR3 is 12 amino acids long.

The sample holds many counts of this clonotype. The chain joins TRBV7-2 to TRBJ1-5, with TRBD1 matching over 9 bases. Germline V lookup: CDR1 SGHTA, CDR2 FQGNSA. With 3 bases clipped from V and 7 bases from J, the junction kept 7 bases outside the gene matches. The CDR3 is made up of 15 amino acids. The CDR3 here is CASSLNRGRGQPQHF. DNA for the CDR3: TGTGCCAGCAGCTTGAACAGGGGGCGGGGGCAGCCCCAGCATTTT.

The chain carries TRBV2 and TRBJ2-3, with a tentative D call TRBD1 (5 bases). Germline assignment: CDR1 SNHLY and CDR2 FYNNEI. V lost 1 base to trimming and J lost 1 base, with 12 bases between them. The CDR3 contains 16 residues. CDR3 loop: CASSEGWGLGTDTQYF. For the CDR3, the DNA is TGTGCCAGCAGTGAAGGGTGGGGCCTGGGCACAGATACGCAGTATTTT.

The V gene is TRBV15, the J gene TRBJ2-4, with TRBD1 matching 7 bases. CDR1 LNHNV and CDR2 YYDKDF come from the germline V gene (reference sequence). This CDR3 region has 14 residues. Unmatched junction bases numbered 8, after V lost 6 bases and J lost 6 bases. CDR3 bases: TGTGCCACCAGAAGTACAGGGGACGGAAACATTCAGTACTTC. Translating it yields CATRSTGDGNIQYF.

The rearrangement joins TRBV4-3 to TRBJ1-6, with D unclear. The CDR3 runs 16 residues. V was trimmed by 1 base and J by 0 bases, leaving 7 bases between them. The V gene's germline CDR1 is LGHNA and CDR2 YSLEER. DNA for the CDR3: TGCGCCAGCAGCCAAGGGGTGAGCTCCTATAATTCACCCCTCCACTTT. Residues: CASSQGVSSYNSPLHF.

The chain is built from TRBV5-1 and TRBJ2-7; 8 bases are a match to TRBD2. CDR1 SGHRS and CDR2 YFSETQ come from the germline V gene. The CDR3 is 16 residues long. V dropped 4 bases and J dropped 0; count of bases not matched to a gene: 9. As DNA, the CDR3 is TGCGCCAGCAGCGATCCCACTAGCGGAAGCTCCTACGAGCAGTACTTC. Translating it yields CASSDPTSGSSYEQYF.

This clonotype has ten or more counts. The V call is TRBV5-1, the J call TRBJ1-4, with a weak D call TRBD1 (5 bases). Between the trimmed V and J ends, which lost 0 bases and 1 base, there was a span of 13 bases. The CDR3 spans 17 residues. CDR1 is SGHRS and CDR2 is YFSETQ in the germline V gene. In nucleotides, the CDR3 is TGCGCCAGCAGCTTGGCCTCCCTCGGGGGAACTAATGAAAAACTGTTTTTT. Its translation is CASSLASLGGTNEKLFF. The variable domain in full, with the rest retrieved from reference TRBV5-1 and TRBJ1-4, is KAGVTQTPRYLIKTRGQQVTLSCSPISGHRSVSWYQQTPGQGLQFLFEYFSETQRNKGNFPGRFSGRQFSNSRSEMNVSTLELGDSALYLCASSLASLGGTNEKLFFGSGTQLSVL.

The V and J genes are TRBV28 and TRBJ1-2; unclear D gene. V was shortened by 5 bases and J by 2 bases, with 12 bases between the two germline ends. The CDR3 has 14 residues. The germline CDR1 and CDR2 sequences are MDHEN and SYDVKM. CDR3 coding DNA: TGTGCCAGCAGTCCACCGGCCGTCAACTATGGCTACACCTTC. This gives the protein CASSPPAVNYGYTF.

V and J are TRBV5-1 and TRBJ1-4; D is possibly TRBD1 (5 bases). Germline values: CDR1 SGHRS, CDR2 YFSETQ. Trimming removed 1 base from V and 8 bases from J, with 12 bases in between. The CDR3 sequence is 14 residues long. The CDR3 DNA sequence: TGCGCCAGCAGCTTGTCGGGACGGATCGAAAAACTGTTTTTT. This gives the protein CASSLSGRIEKLFF.

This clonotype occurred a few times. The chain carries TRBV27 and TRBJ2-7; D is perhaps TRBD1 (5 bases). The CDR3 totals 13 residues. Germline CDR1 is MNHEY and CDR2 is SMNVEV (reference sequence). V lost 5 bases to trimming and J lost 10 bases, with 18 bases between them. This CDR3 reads CASSLNPDTAQYV. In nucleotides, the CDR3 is TGTGCCAGCAGTCTCAACCCGGACACCGCCCAGTACGTC.

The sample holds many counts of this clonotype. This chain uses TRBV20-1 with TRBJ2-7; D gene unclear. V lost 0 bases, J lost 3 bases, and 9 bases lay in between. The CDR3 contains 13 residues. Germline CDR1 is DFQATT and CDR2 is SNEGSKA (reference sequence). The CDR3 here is CSARDNYNYEQYF. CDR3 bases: TGCAGTGCTAGAGATAACTACAACTACGAGCAGTACTTC.

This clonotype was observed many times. As DNA, the CDR3 is TGTGCCAGCAGCTCGATTAGACGAACACTCCGCACAGATACGCAGTATTTT. Protein product: CASSSIRRTLRTDTQYF. V and J are TRBV13 and TRBJ2-3; D gene uncertain. Trimming left V 4 bases short and J 1 base short, with 18 bases between. The germline CDR1 and CDR2 sequences are PRHDT and FYEKMQ (reference sequence). This CDR3 contains 17 residues.

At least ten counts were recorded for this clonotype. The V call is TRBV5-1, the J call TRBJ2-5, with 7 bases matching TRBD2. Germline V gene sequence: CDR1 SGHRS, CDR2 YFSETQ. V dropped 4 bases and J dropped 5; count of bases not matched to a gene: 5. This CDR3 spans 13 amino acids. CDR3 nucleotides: TGCGCCAGCAGCCGGCGGGAGTCGGAGACCCAGTACTTC. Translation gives CASSRRESETQYF.

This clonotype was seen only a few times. DNA for the CDR3: TGTGCCAGCAGCCTGCGACCGGGACTCGTCACAGATACGCAGTATTTT. Its translation is CASSLRPGLVTDTQYF. The V call is TRBV14, the J call TRBJ2-3; D might be TRBD2 (6 bases). Germline-derived CDR1 and CDR2 are SGHDN and FVKESK. The V end was cut by 4 bases, the J end by 2 bases, with 16 bases between. CDR3 length: 16 residues.

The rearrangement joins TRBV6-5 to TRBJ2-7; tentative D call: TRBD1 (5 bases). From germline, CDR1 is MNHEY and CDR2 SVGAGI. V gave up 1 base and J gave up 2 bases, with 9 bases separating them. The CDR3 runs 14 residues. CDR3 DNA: TGTGCCAGCAGTTACTTCGACAGCACCTACGAGCAGTACTTC. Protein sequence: CASSYFDSTYEQYF.

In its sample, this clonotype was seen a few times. As DNA, the CDR3 is TGTGCCAGCAGTTTAGCAGAATTCTACGAGCAGTACGTC. Its protein product is CASSLAEFYEQYV. V is TRBV12-3 or TRBV12-4 and J is TRBJ2-7; no reliable D call. V lost 0 bases, J lost 3 bases, and 6 bases lay in between. This CDR3 has 13 amino acids.

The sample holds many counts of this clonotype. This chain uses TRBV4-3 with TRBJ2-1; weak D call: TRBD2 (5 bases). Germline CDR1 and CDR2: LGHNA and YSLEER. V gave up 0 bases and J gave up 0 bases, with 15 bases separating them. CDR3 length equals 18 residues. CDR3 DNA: TGCGCCAGCAGCCAAGAAGAAAAGCGGCGGAGCTCCTACAATGAGCAGTTCTTC. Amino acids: CASSQEEKRRSSYNEQFF.

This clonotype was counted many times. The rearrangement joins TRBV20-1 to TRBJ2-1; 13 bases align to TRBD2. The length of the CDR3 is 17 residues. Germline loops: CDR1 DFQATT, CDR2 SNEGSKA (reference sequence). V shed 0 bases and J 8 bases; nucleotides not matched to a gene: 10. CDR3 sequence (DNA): TGCAGTGCTAGAGACCCACACGGGACTAGCGGGACCCATGAGCAGTTCTTC. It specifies CSARDPHGTSGTHEQFF.

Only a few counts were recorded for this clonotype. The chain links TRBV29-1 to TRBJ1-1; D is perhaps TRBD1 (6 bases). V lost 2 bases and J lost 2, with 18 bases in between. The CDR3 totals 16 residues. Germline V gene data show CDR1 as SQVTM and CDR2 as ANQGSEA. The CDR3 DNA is TGCAGCGTTGAACTCGCTAGGGAGGGGGTTAACACTGAAGCTTTCTTT. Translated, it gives CSVELAREGVNTEAFF.

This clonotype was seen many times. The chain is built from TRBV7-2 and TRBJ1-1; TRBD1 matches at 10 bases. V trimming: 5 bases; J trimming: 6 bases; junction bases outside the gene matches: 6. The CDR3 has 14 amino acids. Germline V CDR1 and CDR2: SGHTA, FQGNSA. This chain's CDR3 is CASSPRTGGAEAFF. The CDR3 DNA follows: TGTGCCAGCAGCCCAAGGACAGGGGGAGCTGAAGCTTTCTTT.

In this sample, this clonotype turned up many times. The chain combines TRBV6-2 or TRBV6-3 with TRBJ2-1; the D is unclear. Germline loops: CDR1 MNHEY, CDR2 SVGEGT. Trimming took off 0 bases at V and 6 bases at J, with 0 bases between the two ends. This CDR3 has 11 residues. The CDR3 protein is CASSYSNEQFF. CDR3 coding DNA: TGTGCCAGCAGTTACTCCAATGAGCAGTTCTTC.

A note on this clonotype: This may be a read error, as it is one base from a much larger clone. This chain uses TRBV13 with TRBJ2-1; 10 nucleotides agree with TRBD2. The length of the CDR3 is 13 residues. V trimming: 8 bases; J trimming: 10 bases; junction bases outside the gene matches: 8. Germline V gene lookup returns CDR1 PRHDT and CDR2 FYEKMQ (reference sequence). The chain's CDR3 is CASGLAGELEQFF. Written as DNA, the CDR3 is TGTGCCAGCGGCCTAGCGGGAGAATTGGAGCAGTTCTTC.